This TCR beta chain comes out of a study of shared clonotypes between healthy human individuals. Across the study: Donor ages ranged 18 to 49 years: two women, a few men.

Sequencing used immunoSEQ multiplex PCR; TCRdb keeps in-frame clones, though not all of them. The repertoire has about 2.1 million clones, around 93% of them found once; the top ten carry 1.7%. The germline CDR1 and CDR2 sequences are SGHRS and YFSETQ. The germline V and J ends were trimmed by 0 bases and 8 bases, with 14 bases remaining between them. There are 15 residues in the CDR3. CD45RO-negative CD8 cells positively selected for CCR7 made up the naive population, which excluded terminally differentiated effector memory CD45RA+ cells. The sequence was collected from a man between 18 and 35 years old in good health. Some clones in this sample may be carry-over from other donors' samples. J is TRBJ1-4 and V is TRBV5-1; no clear D. The specimen was naive CD8+ T cells from PBMCs. The CDR3 loop reads CASSLGGRRAEKLFF. Written as DNA, the CDR3 is TGCGCCAGCAGCTTGGGCGGCAGGAGAGCCGAAAAACTGTTTTTT.